The next 20 T cell receptor beta chains were all read from a single sample in a study of CD8 T cells in Susac syndrome. An input of about 0.5 to 1 ug of RNA was subjected to reverse transcription using random hexamers. A single record per CDR3 protein comes from TCRdb applying MiXCR to the immunoSEQ multiplex PCR reads. This repertoire shows 250,000 to 300,000 distinct CDR3 sequences, about 89% found once; its top ten account for roughly 0.2%. The sequencing sample was made of CD8+ T cells from PBMCs. The receptors were gathered from a human donor with multiple sclerosis.

J is TRBJ2-2 and V is TRBV28; D gene uncertain. CDR3 length: 14 amino acids. The V end lost 6 bases, the J end lost 6 bases, and 14 bases lay between the germline ends. CDR1 is MDHEN, CDR2 SYDVKM, per germline. CDR3 coding DNA: TGTGCCAGCAGCACCCCTAGTGCCCCCGGGGAGCTGTTTTTT. Its protein is CASSTPSAPGELFF.

J is TRBJ2-2 and V is TRBV7-9; a possible D gene is TRBD1 (5 bases). In germline, CDR1 is SEHNR, CDR2 FQNEAQ (reference sequence). The CDR3 extends over 13 amino acids. Trimming shortened V by 5 bases and J by 5 bases, and 9 bases separated the two germline ends. CDR3 in amino acids: CASSPTATGELFF. CDR3 nucleotides: TGTGCCAGCAGCCCGACAGCTACCGGGGAGCTGTTTTTT.

The genes are TRBV2 and TRBJ2-1; 8 bases align to TRBD2. The CDR3 spans 16 residues. The V and J ends lost 8 bases and 4 bases, in that order; junction bases with no gene match: 13. CDR1 and CDR2 from the germline V gene are SNHLY and FYNNEI. The CDR3: CASPGKSGGPYNEQFF. CDR3 DNA sequence: TGTGCCAGCCCGGGCAAGTCGGGAGGGCCGTACAATGAGCAGTTCTTC.

This clonotype occurred a few times. DNA of the CDR3: TGTGCCAGCAGTTACGTGCAGGGATCCCACGAGCAGTACTTC. Amino acids: CASSYVQGSHEQYF. The chain employs TRBV6-2 or TRBV6-3 and TRBJ2-7; tentatively, D is TRBD1 (5 bases). The ends were cut back, 2 bases at V and 5 bases at J, with 13 bases in the middle. The CDR3 consists of 14 residues. CDR1 is MNHEY and CDR2 is SVGEGT in the germline V gene.

This sequence joins TRBV7-6 and TRBJ2-4; D gene uncertain. This CDR3 is 14 amino acids long. Germline CDR1 SGHVS, CDR2 FNYEAQ. Trimming stripped 6 bases from V and 0 bases from J, with 9 bases between. The CDR3 DNA sequence: TGTGCCAGCAGTGATAGGGTAGCCAAAAACATTCAGTACTTC. It codes for CASSDRVAKNIQYF.

To note about this clonotype: A read error may produce the germline difference seen at one junction end. V usage is TRBV20-1 and J usage is TRBJ1-5; a weak D match, TRBD1 (5 bases). This CDR3 is built from 19 residues. Germline lookup yields CDR1 DFQATT and CDR2 SNEGSKA (reference sequence). The CDR3 coding sequence is TGCAGTGCTAGAGTCAAGGGTTTTGAGGGGTTTTATAGCAATCATCCCCAGCATTTT. It encodes CSARVKGFEGFYSNHPQHF.

This sequence joins TRBV6-1 and TRBJ2-2, with 10 nucleotides matching TRBD1. The V and J ends lost 6 bases and 3 bases, in that order; junction bases with no gene match: 4. This CDR3 region has 15 residues. Germline V gene data show CDR1 as MNHNS and CDR2 as SASEGT. Here the CDR3 DNA reads TGTGCCAGCAGGACCGGGACAGGGGACACCGGGGAGCTGTTTTTT. This sequence encodes CASRTGTGDTGELFF.

This chain uses TRBV9 with TRBJ1-2; 10 positions agree with TRBD1. The CDR3 has 15 amino acids. Germline V lookup: CDR1 SGDLS, CDR2 YYNGEE. V was pared by 4 bases and J by 1 base, with 4 bases of the junction left unmatched. CDR3 sequence: CASSPRTGGNYGYTF. The DNA of the CDR3 is TGTGCCAGCAGCCCCCGGACAGGGGGTAACTATGGCTACACCTTC. Filled out from reference TRBV9 and TRBJ1-2, the complete variable domain reads DSGVTQTPKHLITATGQRVTLRCSPRSGDLSVYWYQQSLDQGLQFLIQYYNGEERAKGNILERFSAQQFPDLHSELNLSSLELGDSALYFCASSPRTGGNYGYTFGSGTRLTVV.

This sequence joins TRBV7-2 and TRBJ1-4, with 7 bases matching TRBD1. Unmatched junction bases numbered 6, after V lost 4 bases and J lost 7 bases. The CDR3 totals 14 residues. Germline CDR1 reads SGHTA; CDR2 reads FQGNSA. CDR3 region: CASSSTGLGEKLFF. The CDR3 nucleotides read TGTGCCAGCAGCTCGACAGGGTTGGGTGAAAAACTGTTTTTT.

This chain connects TRBV4-2 to TRBJ2-7; 8 positions match TRBD1. The CDR3 runs to 15 residues. With 1 base clipped from V and 3 bases from J, the junction kept 5 bases outside the gene matches. In germline, CDR1 is LGHNA, CDR2 YNFKEQ. CDR3 DNA: TGTGCCAGCAGCCAAGTGCACAGGGGGAACTACGAGCAGTACTTC. Its translation is CASSQVHRGNYEQYF.

This chain joins TRBV30 and TRBJ1-1; D not certain. Germline V gene data show CDR1 as GTSNPN and CDR2 as SVGIG (reference sequence). CDR3 length equals 10 residues. Trimming pared 3 bases from V and 8 bases from J, leaving 7 bases between. Here the CDR3 reads CAWREIEAFF. The CDR3 coding sequence is TGTGCCTGGAGGGAGATAGAAGCTTTCTTT.

The chain couples TRBV27 to TRBJ2-7; 10 nucleotides match TRBD2. Losses at the gene ends were 3 bases for V and 5 bases for J; bases not matched to a gene: 7. Germline CDR1 and CDR2: MNHEY and SMNVEV (reference sequence). There are 15 residues in the CDR3. The CDR3, as DNA: TGTGCCAGCAGTTTTGGGGGACTAGCGCCCCACGAGCAGTACTTC. Protein sequence: CASSFGGLAPHEQYF.

This chain uses TRBV19 with TRBJ2-3; D possibly uses TRBD1 or TRBD2 (5 bases each). The CDR3 is 13 residues long. The V end was cut by 3 bases, the J end by 5 bases, with 9 bases between. Germline CDR1 and CDR2: LNHDA and SQIVND (reference sequence). The CDR3 spells CASSIVGGDTQYF. The CDR3 nucleotides read TGTGCCAGTAGTATCGTTGGGGGAGATACGCAGTATTTT.

The rearrangement links TRBV20-1 to TRBJ2-5, with 8 bases identical to TRBD1. The CDR3 spans 14 residues. V lost 0 bases and J lost 2; bases outside the gene matches: 2. Germline V gene data show CDR1 as DFQATT and CDR2 as SNEGSKA (reference sequence). In DNA, the CDR3 is TGCAGTGCTAGAGATGGGACAGGACAAGAGACCCAGTACTTC. Residues: CSARDGTGQETQYF.

The chain links TRBV6-1 to TRBJ2-4, with 9 bases lining up with TRBD1. CDR3 size: 14 residues. Trimming at V came to 5 bases and at J to 4 bases, leaving 3 bases not matched to a gene. CDR1 MNHNS and CDR2 SASEGT come from the germline V gene. The DNA of the CDR3 is TGTGCCAGCAGTCCGGGACAGGGAAAAAACATTCAGTACTTC. Protein product: CASSPGQGKNIQYF.

The chain joins TRBV12-3 or TRBV12-4 to TRBJ1-2, with D unresolved. This CDR3 is 11 amino acids long. V dropped 4 bases and J dropped 6 bases, with 6 bases sitting between them. The CDR3, as DNA: TGTGCCAGCAGTTCCCTGGATGGCTACACCTTC. Protein sequence: CASSSLDGYTF.

The chain employs TRBV14 and TRBJ2-7, with a tentative D call TRBD2 (6 bases). Germline loops: CDR1 SGHDN, CDR2 FVKESK. The CDR3 contains 13 residues. Trimming shortened V by 0 bases and J by 3 bases, and 6 bases separated the two germline ends. The CDR3 reads CASSQEGGYEQYF. The CDR3 nucleotides read TGTGCCAGCAGCCAAGAGGGGGGCTACGAGCAGTACTTC.

In DNA form, the CDR3 reads TGTGCCAGCAGCTTGGGACAGGGGCCCCTTTACAATGAGCAGTTCTTC. The encoded protein is CASSLGQGPLYNEQFF. The chain carries TRBV7-9 and TRBJ2-1, with TRBD1 identical over 10 bases. Germline loops: CDR1 SEHNR, CDR2 FQNEAQ (reference sequence). J gave up 4 bases and V 3 bases, and 6 bases lay outside the gene matches. CDR3 length: 16 residues.

The V call is TRBV6-1, the J call TRBJ2-5; TRBD1 or TRBD2 may be the D gene (5 bases each). With 2 bases removed from V and 5 bases from J, the gap between germline ends came to 15 bases. Germline lookup yields CDR1 MNHNS and CDR2 SASEGT. This CDR3 has 15 amino acids. The CDR3 reads CASSESSGAGETQYF. In DNA, the CDR3 is TGTGCCAGCAGTGAATCTTCCGGGGCGGGCGAGACCCAGTACTTC.

The chain links TRBV9 to TRBJ2-7, with no clear D. Per germline, CDR1 SGDLS and CDR2 YYNGEE. V was pared by 2 bases and J by 6 bases, with 12 bases between. The CDR3 runs 13 residues. Here the CDR3 DNA reads TGTGCCAGCAGCGTGATAGACTCCGGCGAGCAGTACTTC. It specifies CASSVIDSGEQYF.